A selection of T cell receptor beta chains follows, all from one sample in a study of blood T cells in healthy people across ages. TCRdb reanalysed the 5' RACE reads using MiXCR and keeps one entry per CDR3 protein. The table shows 1.8 million or so distinct CDR3 sequences, with around 40% occurring only once. Sequenced input: blood. All receptors come from a human donor in good health. The CDR3 runs from the conserved cysteine through the conserved F or W. The order of the fields is V gene, clone size, J gene, D gene, CDR3 protein, CDR3 DNA. The D gene is left open where the match is weak. The size entry is marked missing in some rows and otherwise reads once, few, many or a size class.

TRBV21-1	NA	TRBJ2-1	NA	CASSLYQGSGSYNEQFF	TGTGCCAGCAGCCTCTACCAGGGAAGTGGCTCCTACAATGAGCAGTTCTTC
TRBV5-1	NA	TRBJ2-3	NA	CASSLGQGSADTQYF	TGCGCCAGCAGCTTGGGCCAGGGAAGCGCAGATACGCAGTATTTT
TRBV20-1	few	TRBJ1-1	NA	CSAAELGLLNTEAFF	TGCAGTGCTGCTGAACTTGGACTATTGAACACTGAAGCTTTCTTT
TRBV6-1	NA	TRBJ2-7	NA	CASSEVAYEQYF	TGTGCCAGCAGTGAAGTTGCCTACGAGCAGTACTTC
TRBV18	NA	TRBJ1-1	TRBD1	CASSPAGGEVNTEAFF	TGTGCCAGCTCACCGGCAGGGGGAGAGGTGAACACTGAAGCTTTCTTT
TRBV20-1	NA	TRBJ2-3	NA	CSANGVRGDNTQYF	TGCAGTGCTAATGGTGTCCGGGGGGACAATACGCAGTATTTT
TRBV12-3/TRBV12-4	NA	TRBJ2-7	NA	CASRAEDSFPYNEQYF	TGTGCCAGCAGAGCAGAGGACTCTTTTCCCTACAATGAGCAGTACTTC
TRBV6-5	NA	TRBJ2-4	NA	CASSCFINAGTDEQYF	TGTGCCAGCAGTTGCTTTATTAACGCGGGGACGGATGAGCAGTACTTC
TRBV3-1	NA	TRBJ2-6	NA	CASSRLSGANILTF	TGTGCCAGCAGCCGCCTCTCTGGGGCCAACATCCTGACTTTC
TRBV24-1	NA	TRBJ1-2	NA	CATQGIDYGYTF	TGTGCCACTCAGGGAATTGACTATGGCTACACCTTC
TRBV5-1	NA	TRBJ2-1	NA	CASSPWWDYNEQFF	TGCGCCAGCAGCCCATGGTGGGACTACAATGAGCAGTTCTTC
TRBV28	NA	TRBJ2-1	NA	CASSSPQGKNEQFF	TGTGCCAGCAGTTCCCCTCAGGGTAAGAATGAGCAGTTCTTC
TRBV5-6	NA	TRBJ1-2	TRBD1	CASLGTGPGYTF	TGTGCCAGCCTCGGGACAGGCCCCGGCTACACCTTC
TRBV4-3	few	TRBJ1-1	NA	CASTTNWNTEAFF	TGCGCCAGCACCACCAACTGGAACACTGAAGCTTTCTTT
TRBV20-1	few	TRBJ1-4	NA	CSARDLSGVGEKLFF	TGCAGTGCTAGAGATCTATCAGGGGTAGGGGAAAAACTGTTTTTT
TRBV29-1	NA	TRBJ2-1	TRBD1	CSVEDVPHRDRGFKEQFF	TGCAGCGTTGAAGATGTTCCTCACCGGGACAGGGGGTTTAAAGAGCAGTTCTTC
TRBV11-1	few	TRBJ2-7	TRBD1	CASSRDRVPIYEQYF	TGTGCCAGCAGCCGGGACAGGGTCCCTATCTACGAGCAGTACTTC
TRBV9	few	TRBJ2-7	NA	CASSVDVASSYEQYF	TGTGCCAGCAGCGTAGATGTGGCTAGCTCCTACGAGCAGTACTTC
TRBV7-9	NA	TRBJ2-7	TRBD2	CASSLSLGGGGMYEQYF	TGTGCCAGCAGCTTATCTCTTGGCGGCGGGGGGATGTACGAGCAGTACTTC
TRBV20-1	NA	TRBJ1-4	NA	CSARDWVDPTNEKLFF	TGCAGTGCTAGAGATTGGGTAGATCCAACTAATGAAAAACTGTTTTTT
TRBV5-8	NA	TRBJ2-7	NA	CASSAPRGGHEQYF	TGTGCCAGCAGCGCCCCGCGGGGCGGTCACGAGCAGTACTTC
TRBV24-1	NA	TRBJ1-4	NA	CVTSDNRDGSEKLFF	TGTGTCACCAGTGATAACAGGGATGGGAGTGAAAAACTGTTTTTT
TRBV27	NA	TRBJ1-5	TRBD1	CASRPDGTANQPQHF	TGTGCCAGCAGGCCCGATGGGACAGCTAATCAGCCCCAGCATTTT
TRBV2	NA	TRBJ2-1	NA	CASSAPPLGEQFF	TGTGCCAGCAGTGCCCCCCCGCTGGGTGAGCAGTTCTTC
TRBV20-1	NA	TRBJ2-5	NA	CSARRDRDYGQYF	TGCAGTGCTAGAAGAGACAGGGACTACGGGCAGTACTTC
TRBV29-1	NA	TRBJ1-2	NA	CSVDYIRSMKSDGYTF	TGCAGCGTTGATTATATACGCAGTATGAAATCGGATGGCTACACCTTC
TRBV13	NA	TRBJ2-1	NA	CASSLRASNEQFF	TGTGCCAGCAGCCTAAGGGCTAGCAACGAGCAGTTCTTC
TRBV20-1	NA	TRBJ1-2	TRBD1	CNVPDRGSVGYTF	TGCAATGTCCCGGACAGGGGGTCTGTTGGCTACACCTTC
TRBV28	NA	TRBJ1-1	NA	CASTLPPGTEAFF	TGTGCCAGCACTCTTCCCCCTGGGACTGAAGCTTTCTTT
TRBV7-9	once	TRBJ1-1	TRBD1	CASSLAVATGRHTEAFF	TGTGCCAGCAGCTTAGCGGTCGCGACAGGGAGACACACTGAAGCTTTCTTT
TRBV7-9	few	TRBJ2-5	NA	CASSPAHGGPTQETQYF	TGTGCCAGCAGCCCCGCGCATGGGGGCCCCACCCAAGAGACCCAGTACTTC
TRBV5-1	NA	TRBJ2-2	TRBD2	CASSWPGTSGGAEVTGELFF	TGCGCCAGCAGCTGGCCCGGGACTAGCGGGGGGGCCGAAGTCACCGGGGAGCTGTTTTTT
TRBV4-3	NA	TRBJ1-5	NA	CASSQDRHNQPQHF	TGCGCCAGCAGCCAGGACAGACACAATCAGCCCCAGCATTTT
TRBV5-1	few	TRBJ1-2	NA	CASSLGNTGTNYGYTF	TGCGCCAGCAGCCTAGGGAACACGGGGACTAACTATGGCTACACCTTC
TRBV12-3/TRBV12-4	few	TRBJ2-7	NA	CASSTGNHEQYF	TGTGCCAGCAGTACAGGGAACCACGAGCAGTACTTC
TRBV7-9	NA	TRBJ1-6	TRBD1	CASVRGQGLSNSPLHF	TGTGCCAGCGTGCGCGGACAGGGGCTTTCGAATTCCCCCCTCCACTTT
TRBV12-3/TRBV12-4	NA	TRBJ1-2	NA	CASSHRRVREGDGYTF	TGTGCCAGCAGCCATCGTAGGGTTAGAGAAGGGGATGGCTACACCTTC
TRBV6-5	NA	TRBJ1-2	NA	CASSYIGGNYGYTF	TGTGCCAGCAGTTACATCGGTGGGAACTATGGCTACACCTTC
TRBV6-6	NA	TRBJ2-7	TRBD1	CASSFLSNRGGYEQYF	TGTGCCAGCAGTTTCCTCTCGAACAGGGGTGGTTACGAGCAGTACTTC